The 21 T cell receptor beta chains given below trace back to one sample, sequenced in a study of shared clonotypes between healthy human individuals (dated by TCRdb to the early 2020s). Library generation was performed with the immunoSEQ multiplex PCR assay. In its TCRdb copy, this immuneACCESS table keeps in-frame sequences only and misses some clones. Where compared with another copy, unresolved V genes explain less than half of these, and the others have no known cause. The sample table lists about 700,000 clones, roughly 70% of them with a count of one. Of the sample, approximately 1.6% falls within the top ten clones. The sample taken for sequencing was memory CD4+ T cells sorted from blood. According to the study, the label for this sample's cell subset or site signals: CD45RA-negative fraction. These receptors were collected from a woman aged 25 to 45 in good health.

The chain recombines TRBV2 with TRBJ2-2; D call uncertain. Deletions cut 5 bases from V and 0 bases from J, with 7 bases between. Germline V gene data show CDR1 as SNHLY and CDR2 as FYNNEI. The CDR3 consists of 14 residues. CDR3 sequence reads: CASSRTTNTGELFF. CDR3 DNA: TGTGCCAGCAGTCGAACTACGAACACCGGGGAGCTGTTTTTT.

This sequence joins TRBV7-6 and TRBJ2-7, with TRBD2 matching over 9 bases. V was clipped by 8 bases and J by 6 bases; unmatched bases: 8. The CDR3 extends over 13 amino acids. Germline values: CDR1 SGHVS, CDR2 FNYEAQ. The CDR3: CASGGQAGGEQYF. As DNA, the CDR3 is TGTGCCAGCGGAGGCCAAGCGGGAGGCGAGCAGTACTTC.

The V gene is TRBV4-1, the J gene TRBJ2-1; no clear D. V dropped 3 bases and J dropped 10 bases, with 10 bases sitting between them. The CDR3 is 12 amino acids. The germline CDR1 and CDR2 sequences are MGHRA and YSYEKL. In nucleotides, the CDR3 is TGCGCCAGCAGCCACATCAGAGGAGAGCAGTTCTTC. It yields the protein CASSHIRGEQFF.

The chain's CDR3 is CASSEAPPAYSGNEQFF. The CDR3 DNA reads TGTGCCAGCAGTGAAGCCCCCCCAGCCTATTCGGGGAATGAGCAGTTCTTC. J is TRBJ2-1 and V is TRBV6-1; D possibly corresponds to TRBD2 (5 bases). The germline gives CDR1 MNHNS, CDR2 SASEGT. This CDR3 is 17 amino acids long. V lost 0 bases, J lost 7 bases, and 19 bases lay in between.

The chain uses TRBV28 and TRBJ2-7; 9 nucleotides agree with TRBD2. Germline trimming cut 3 bases from V and 4 bases from J; bases unmatched to any gene: 7. The length of the CDR3 is 15 residues. CDR1 and CDR2 (germline): MDHEN, SYDVKM. CDR3 sequence: CASSFGLAGKYEQYF. The CDR3 region has the DNA TGTGCCAGCAGTTTTGGGCTAGCGGGGAAGTACGAGCAGTACTTC. Based on the CDR3 plus reference TRBV28 and TRBJ2-7, the full variable domain is DVKVTQSSRYLVKRTGEKVFLECVQDMDHENMFWYRQDPGLGLRLIYFSYDVKMKEKGDIPEGYSVSREKKERFSLILESASTNQTSMYLCASSFGLAGKYEQYFGPGTRLTVT.

This clone was seen only once. This sequence joins TRBV7-8 and TRBJ2-3, with 9 bases identical to TRBD2. The CDR3 is 20 residues long. V shed 6 bases, J shed 0 bases, and the junction held 19 bases outside the gene matches. CDR1 and CDR2 from the germline V gene are SGHVS and FQNEAQ. CDR3 sequence (DNA): TGTGCCAGCAGACAGGGGTTTGGACTAGCGCGACCTACTAGCACAGATACGCAGTATTTT. Its protein product is CASRQGFGLARPTSTDTQYF. Supplemented by reference TRBV7-8 and TRBJ2-3, the full variable domain reads GAGVSQSPRYKVAKRGQDVALRCDPISGHVSLFWYQQALGQGPEFLTYFQNEAQLDKSGLPSDRFFAERPEGSVSTLKIQRTQQEDSAVYLCASRQGFGLARPTSTDTQYFGPGTRLTVL.

This clone was observed once. The chain couples TRBV21-1 to TRBJ1-4. TRBV21-1 is marked as a pseudogene. The CDR3 has 15 residues. The CDR3 DNA is TGTGCCAGCAGCAAAGTGAAAAGGGATCGGGAAAAACTGTTTTTT. Its protein is CASSKVKRDREKLFF.

The CDR3, as DNA: TGCGCCAGCAGCCGTCTCGAAACGAACTATGGCTACACCTTC. This sequence encodes CASSRLETNYGYTF. The gene calls are TRBV5-1 and TRBJ1-2; no clear D gene. The CDR3 loop spans 14 amino acids. With 4 bases removed from V and 2 bases from J, the gap between germline ends came to 12 bases. Germline V gene lookup returns CDR1 SGHRS and CDR2 YFSETQ.

The V call is TRBV2, the J call TRBJ1-2; D might be TRBD1 (6 bases). The CDR3 is made up of 13 amino acids. CDR1 and CDR2 from the germline V gene are SNHLY and FYNNEI. The V and J ends lost 4 bases and 4 bases respectively, with 10 bases between them. The CDR3 is CASSGTDSYGYTF. CDR3 sequence (DNA): TGTGCCAGCAGTGGGACAGACTCCTATGGCTACACCTTC.

V usage is TRBV10-3 and J usage is TRBJ2-6; D remains ambiguous. CDR3 length: 17 residues. Germline V CDR1 and CDR2: ENHRY, SYGVKD. V dropped 2 bases and J dropped 2 bases, with 13 bases sitting between them. The CDR3 protein is CAISEGSGEAGANVLTF. In DNA, the CDR3 is TGTGCCATCAGTGAGGGAAGTGGAGAAGCTGGGGCCAACGTCCTGACTTTC.

The CDR3 bases are TGTGCCAGCAGTGAAAATGCAGGGTGGGGCTACACCTTC. Translating it yields CASSENAGWGYTF. The J gene is TRBJ1-2, the V gene TRBV25-1; D is perhaps TRBD1 (5 bases). The CDR3 covers 13 residues. With 2 bases removed from V and 8 bases from J, the gap between germline ends came to 12 bases. Germline CDR1 reads MGHDK; CDR2 reads SYGVNS.

The chain combines TRBV19 with TRBJ2-1; the match to TRBD2 covers 7 bases. Unmatched junction bases numbered 5, after V lost 3 bases and J lost 3 bases. The CDR3 loop spans 15 amino acids. Per germline, CDR1 LNHDA and CDR2 SQIVND (reference sequence). As DNA, the CDR3 is TGTGCCAGTAGTATCCTGACTAGCTACTACAATGAGCAGTTCTTC. It translates to CASSILTSYYNEQFF. The whole variable domain, filled in from reference TRBV19 and TRBJ2-1, reads DGGITQSPKYLFRKEGQNVTLSCEQNLNHDAMYWYRQDPGQGLRLIYYSQIVNDFQKGDIAEGYSVSREKKESFPLTVTSAQKNPTAFYLCASSILTSYYNEQFFGPGTRLTVL.

The chain carries TRBV2 and TRBJ2-7; TRBD1 is a possible D gene (6 bases). CDR1 is SNHLY, CDR2 FYNNEI, per germline. V lost 6 bases and J 1 base, leaving 16 bases between the germline ends. There are 15 residues in the CDR3. CDR3 amino acids: CASRLDRDTSYEQYF. CDR3 DNA sequence: TGTGCCAGCAGGCTGGACCGGGACACGTCCTACGAGCAGTACTTC.

About this clone itself: The sample contains more than one DNA sequence encoding this CDR3. The chain links TRBV7-2 to TRBJ1-5, with 7 bases that match TRBD1. The CDR3 has 13 amino acids. J was trimmed by 5 bases and V by 5 bases; bases with no gene match: 3. Germline-derived CDR1 and CDR2 are SGHTA and FQGNSA. In DNA, the CDR3 is TGTGCCAGCAGCCTTCAGGGGGATCAGCCCCAGCATTTT. Translation gives CASSLQGDQPQHF.

This clone was counted at least ten times. This chain joins TRBV6-5 and TRBJ2-7, with a possible D match to TRBD2 (5 bases). Deletions cut 2 bases from V and 3 bases from J, with 11 bases between. The CDR3 contains 14 residues. Germline CDR1 is MNHEY and CDR2 is SVGAGI. CDR3 sequence reads: CASSYTRDSYEQYF. The DNA for the CDR3 is TGTGCCAGCAGTTACACGAGGGATAGCTACGAGCAGTACTTC.

Of note for this clone: An end of the junction does not agree with germline; a read error may underlie this. The V gene is TRBV6-5, the J gene TRBJ2-3, with D perhaps TRBD1 or TRBD2 (5 bases each). The CDR3 loop spans 14 amino acids. The V gene's germline CDR1 is MNHEY and CDR2 SVGAGI. CDR3 region: CASSDSGTPDTQYF. CDR3 sequence (DNA): TGTGCCAGCAGTGACTCGGGGACCCCCGATACGCAGTATTTT.

The chain is built from TRBV11-2 and TRBJ2-5, with 7 nucleotides matching TRBD2. J was trimmed by 0 bases and V by 5 bases; bases with no gene match: 9. The CDR3 length is 16 residues. CDR1 SGHAT and CDR2 FQNNGV come from the germline V gene. The CDR3 region has the DNA TGTGCCAGCAGCGGGAGGGGTAGCGGTTACCAAGAGACCCAGTACTTC. This codes for CASSGRGSGYQETQYF.

This clone showed up just once. The chain has TRBV15 and TRBJ2-6; 7 bases are a match to TRBD1. Germline CDR1 LNHNV, CDR2 YYDKDF (reference sequence). V shed 5 bases and J 2 bases; nucleotides not matched to a gene: 3. The CDR3 covers 15 residues. This CDR3 is CATSDRVAGANVLTF. The CDR3 coding sequence is TGTGCCACCAGCGACAGGGTGGCTGGGGCCAACGTCCTGACTTTC.

The rearrangement joins TRBV7-2 to TRBJ2-7; TRBD2 aligns across 14 bases. In germline, CDR1 is SGHTA, CDR2 FQGNSA. The CDR3 sequence is 15 residues long. V gave up 5 bases and J gave up 5 bases; unmatched junction bases: 5. CDR3 region: CASSHRLAGGHEQYF. CDR3 bases: TGTGCCAGCAGCCACAGACTAGCGGGAGGGCACGAGCAGTACTTC.

This clone was counted only a few times. This chain links TRBV4-2 with TRBJ2-5; D gene unclear. V was shortened by 1 base and J by 1 base, with 16 bases between the two germline ends. Germline V gene data show CDR1 as LGHNA and CDR2 as YNFKEQ. This CDR3 is built from 17 residues. The CDR3 protein is CASSQVTLLWGQETQYF. As DNA, the CDR3 is TGTGCCAGCAGCCAAGTTACCCTTCTCTGGGGCCAAGAGACCCAGTACTTC.

This chain uses TRBV5-1 with TRBJ2-6; D is ambiguous. Trimming left V 0 bases short and J 0 bases short, with 7 bases between. The CDR3 sequence is 16 residues long. Germline loops: CDR1 SGHRS, CDR2 YFSETQ. The CDR3, as DNA: TGCGCCAGCAGCTTGGATCGCAGCTCTGGGGCCAACGTCCTGACTTTC. Amino acids: CASSLDRSSGANVLTF.